These 26 T cell receptor beta chains were sequenced from one sample in a study of T-cell memory formation after mild COVID-19 (dated by TCRdb to the early 2020s). The library relied on 5' RACE. TCRdb shows the sequencer as Illumina NovaSeq 6000. TCRdb's own reprocessing of the public reads used fastp at Q25 and MiXCR and kept productive beta chains. Each CDR3 protein gets just one entry, which takes the most common genes and DNA from the rows behind it. Present in this sample are roughly 110,000 distinct CDR3 sequences, 14% of which were seen just once. The top ten clonotypes cover 39% of the sample. Sequenced input: PBMCs or a T cell subset sorted from them (not recorded which). The receptors come from a man younger than 30 who had mild COVID-19 (a few samples of this study predate the infection). The sample titles of this study are shuffled in the database, so cell type and time point are left out; the donor was told from shared clones.

The rearrangement uses TRBV6-1 and TRBJ2-1; 7 positions agree with TRBD2. There are 16 residues in the CDR3. The germline V gene encodes CDR1 MNHNS and CDR2 SASEGT. After removal of 8 bases from V and 5 bases from J, the junction contained 15 bases not matched to a gene. CDR3 protein: CASSVGGTEVNNEQFF. The CDR3, as DNA: TGTGCCAGCTCAGTGGGGGGGACGGAGGTCAACAATGAGCAGTTCTTC.

The chain employs TRBV12-3 or TRBV12-4 and TRBJ2-3; TRBD2 agrees at 8 bases. The CDR3 covers 15 residues. Trimming cost V 5 bases and J 2 bases; bases outside gene matches: 6. The CDR3 loop reads CASSPRGGPTDTQYF. The CDR3 coding sequence is TGTGCCAGCAGTCCTCGGGGGGGACCCACAGATACGCAGTATTTT.

This clonotype has only a few counts. The chain links TRBV12-3 or TRBV12-4 to TRBJ1-2, with D possibly TRBD1 on 5 matching bases. This CDR3 has 13 residues. Trimming shortened V by 7 bases and J by 8 bases, and 17 bases separated the two germline ends. The CDR3 is CASKQGRTRGYTF. The CDR3 DNA reads TGTGCCAGCAAGCAGGGAAGGACGAGGGGCTACACCTTC.

This chain joins TRBV20-1 and TRBJ2-7, with a weak D call TRBD1 (6 bases). The CDR3 totals 13 residues. Trimming removed 2 bases at V and 2 bases at J, with 10 bases between. The germline gives CDR1 DFQATT, CDR2 SNEGSKA (reference sequence). CDR3 sequence: CSARLNRAYEQYV. CDR3 DNA sequence: TGCAGTGCTAGACTAAACAGGGCCTACGAGCAGTACGTC.

This clonotype appeared a single time. The rearrangement uses TRBV12-3 or TRBV12-4 and TRBJ1-2; 10 nucleotides align to TRBD1. The V gene end was trimmed by 4 bases and the J gene end by 4 bases; junction bases not matched to a gene: 6. This CDR3 contains 15 residues. CDR3: CASSYSGTGVYGYTF. The DNA for the CDR3 is TGTGCCAGCAGTTATTCCGGGACAGGGGTCTATGGCTACACCTTC.

This clonotype was seen only a few times. This chain uses TRBV5-5 with TRBJ1-1; no firm D call. CDR3 length: 13 amino acids. Between the trimmed V and J ends, which lost 3 bases and 0 bases, there was a span of 6 bases. In germline, CDR1 is SGHKS, CDR2 YYEKEE (reference sequence). In DNA form, the CDR3 reads TGTGCCAGCAGCTACCACCTGAACACTGAAGCTTTCTTT. It is translated as CASSYHLNTEAFF.

The rearrangement joins TRBV5-5 to TRBJ2-7; 10 bases match TRBD1. CDR3 length: 15 residues. CDR1 is SGHKS and CDR2 is YYEKEE in the germline V gene (reference sequence). V shed 3 bases and J 3 bases; nucleotides not matched to a gene: 6. The DNA for the CDR3 is TGTGCCAGCAGCTGGCGGGACAGGGGATTCTACGAGCAGTACTTC. This gives the protein CASSWRDRGFYEQYF.

The chain uses TRBV27 and TRBJ2-7, with D perhaps TRBD1 (5 bases). The V end was cut by 5 bases, the J end by 0 bases, with 14 bases between. CDR3 size: 15 residues. Germline assignment: CDR1 MNHEY and CDR2 SMNVEV (reference sequence). The CDR3 DNA is TGTGCCAGCAGTCCCGCCCCCACAGGCTCCTACGAGCAGTACGTC. Residues: CASSPAPTGSYEQYV.

This clonotype qualifies as medium-sized. The chain recombines TRBV14 with TRBJ1-1; the D gene is possibly TRBD1 (5 bases). Trimming cost V 4 bases and J 0 bases, with 12 bases left between them. The CDR3 runs to 15 residues. The germline CDR1 and CDR2 sequences are SGHDN and FVKESK. CDR3 in amino acids: CASSRGGALNTEAFF. Here the CDR3 DNA reads TGTGCCAGCAGCCGGGGAGGGGCTTTGAACACTGAAGCTTTCTTT.

This clonotype was seen only a few times. The CDR3 coding sequence is TGCAGTGCTAGACGGAAGACAGCCTATGGCTACACCTTC. It is translated as CSARRKTAYGYTF. The chain is built from TRBV20-1 and TRBJ1-2, with D possibly being TRBD1 (5 bases). Trimming stripped 2 bases from V and 4 bases from J, with 11 bases between. The CDR3 is made up of 13 amino acids. Germline V gene lookup returns CDR1 DFQATT and CDR2 SNEGSKA (reference sequence).

The chain employs TRBV29-1 and TRBJ2-2; no clear D gene. Germline V lookup: CDR1 SQVTM, CDR2 ANQGSEA. V dropped 4 bases and J dropped 5 bases, with 17 bases sitting between them. The CDR3 spans 15 residues. CDR3 DNA: TGCAGCGTTGCCTCTACGGGTTTTTCTACCGGGGAGCTGTTTTTT. It translates to CSVASTGFSTGELFF.

This clonotype was observed a few times. The CDR3 coding sequence is TGTGCCATCAGGGGCGGAATCTCTTCGGCGGAGACCGGGGAGCTGTTTTTT. This gives the protein CAIRGGISSAETGELFF. The chain combines TRBV10-3 with TRBJ2-2; no clear D gene. The length of the CDR3 is 17 residues. Germline CDR1 reads ENHRY; CDR2 reads SYGVKD. Trimming took 6 bases from V and 5 from J, leaving 22 bases between them.

This clonotype was counted only a few times. The chain couples TRBV12-3 or TRBV12-4 to TRBJ1-6, with 8 bases matching TRBD1. CDR3 length: 15 residues. V gave up 1 base and J gave up 10 bases; unmatched junction bases: 6. CDR3 sequence (DNA): TGTGCCAGCAGTTTAGGACAGGGGTACCGGTCACCCCTCCACTTT. This translates into CASSLGQGYRSPLHF.

This clonotype appeared a few times. The chain employs TRBV5-6 and TRBJ1-2, with 7 bases matching TRBD1. V lost 5 bases, J lost 8 bases, and 12 bases stayed unmatched. The germline V gene has CDR1 SGHDT and CDR2 YYEEEE. The CDR3 consists of 14 residues. This CDR3 is CASRQQGVLEGYTF. CDR3 bases: TGTGCCAGCAGACAGCAGGGGGTTCTTGAGGGCTACACCTTC.

This clonotype was recorded a few times. The V gene is TRBV4-3, the J gene TRBJ2-3, with D uncertain. The CDR3 length is 14 residues. Per the germline V gene, CDR1 is LGHNA and CDR2 is YSLEER. V lost 4 bases, J lost 2 bases, and 10 bases lay in between. This CDR3 is CASSPSGVTDTQYF. As DNA, the CDR3 is TGCGCCAGCAGCCCAAGTGGCGTCACAGATACGCAGTATTTT.

This clonotype has a handful of counts. This chain connects TRBV29-1 to TRBJ2-3; the D gene is possibly TRBD1 (5 bases). Trimming removed 6 bases from V and 1 base from J, with 14 bases in between. Germline CDR1 is SQVTM and CDR2 is ANQGSEA. This CDR3 has 14 residues. CDR3 in amino acids: CSVPDRTRTDTQYF. The CDR3 DNA sequence: TGCAGCGTACCTGACAGAACCCGCACAGATACGCAGTATTTT.

The chain has TRBV7-2 and TRBJ2-5; 7 nucleotides align to TRBD1. The CDR3 contains 13 residues. Germline CDR1 reads SGHTA; CDR2 reads FQGNSA. With 4 bases clipped from V and 3 bases from J, the junction kept 2 bases outside the gene matches. This CDR3 is CASSSGQEETQYF. CDR3 nucleotides: TGTGCCAGCAGCTCAGGACAGGAAGAGACCCAGTACTTC.

The chain recombines TRBV7-8 with TRBJ2-7; tentative D call: TRBD2 (6 bases). Per the germline V gene, CDR1 is SGHVS and CDR2 is FQNEAQ. V lost 5 bases to trimming and J lost 4 bases, with 12 bases between them. This CDR3 is built from 13 residues. CDR3 amino acids: CASSDPGGYEQYV. The CDR3 nucleotides read TGTGCCAGCAGCGACCCCGGGGGTTACGAGCAGTACGTC.

Only a few counts were recorded for this clonotype. The genes are TRBV19 and TRBJ2-1; D possibly corresponds to TRBD1 (5 bases). The ends were cut back, 6 bases at V and 9 bases at J, with 12 bases in the middle. In germline, CDR1 is LNHDA, CDR2 SQIVND (reference sequence). This CDR3 is built from 12 residues. CDR3 loop: CASSPGIAEQFF. CDR3 bases: TGTGCCAGTAGCCCAGGGATCGCTGAGCAGTTCTTC.

The chain has TRBV10-3 and TRBJ2-3; unclear D gene. This CDR3 comprises 16 residues. V gave up 0 bases and J gave up 0 bases, with 10 bases separating them. The germline V gene encodes CDR1 ENHRY and CDR2 SYGVKD. CDR3 DNA: TGTGCCATCAGTGAGTCGTCCCCACCAAGCACAGATACGCAGTATTTT. The encoded protein is CAISESSPPSTDTQYF.

Many counts were recorded for this clonotype. V gene TRBV6-5 combines with J gene TRBJ2-1, with 13 positions matching TRBD2. Trimming at V came to 6 bases and at J to 6 bases, leaving 14 bases not matched to a gene. This CDR3 comprises 18 residues. The germline gives CDR1 MNHEY, CDR2 SVGAGI. CDR3 in amino acids: CASSLTGTSGISGNEQFF. The CDR3, as DNA: TGTGCCAGCAGCCTAACCGGGACTAGCGGGATATCGGGCAATGAGCAGTTCTTC.

The chain joins TRBV5-1 to TRBJ2-1; TRBD2 is a possible D gene (7 bases). This CDR3 has 19 residues. Germline V gene data show CDR1 as SGHRS and CDR2 as YFSETQ. V was shortened by 0 bases and J by 0 bases, with 19 bases between the two germline ends. The CDR3 DNA reads TGCGCCAGCAGCTTGGCTGTTGCGCGGGGGCTAAACTCCTACAATGAGCAGTTCTTC. Translation: CASSLAVARGLNSYNEQFF.

The J gene is TRBJ2-1, the V gene TRBV6-5; D remains ambiguous. This CDR3 spans 13 amino acids. Germline V gives CDR1 MNHEY, CDR2 SVGAGI. V dropped 0 bases and J dropped 8 bases, with 8 bases sitting between them. The CDR3 reads CASSYSGVYEQFF. Written as DNA, the CDR3 is TGTGCCAGCAGTTACTCTGGGGTATATGAGCAGTTCTTC.

The chain recombines TRBV6-1 with TRBJ2-7, with D unclear. The germline CDR1 and CDR2 sequences are MNHNS and SASEGT. This CDR3 has 13 amino acids. V lost 2 bases to trimming and J lost 2 bases, with 7 bases between them. The CDR3 nucleotides are TGTGCCAGCAGTGAATGGGGTGCCTACGAGCAGTACTTC. This codes for CASSEWGAYEQYF.

The count of this clonotype is one. Written as DNA, the CDR3 is TGTGCCAGCAGCGTAGGGGGCGAACAAGAGACCCAGTACTTC. Residues: CASSVGGEQETQYF. The chain uses TRBV9 and TRBJ2-5, with a possible D match to TRBD1 (5 bases). This CDR3 region has 14 residues. V lost 0 bases to trimming and J lost 2 bases, with 8 bases between them. Germline V lookup: CDR1 SGDLS, CDR2 YYNGEE.

The chain couples TRBV9 to TRBJ1-2; no clear D gene. The CDR3 covers 15 residues. V was shortened by 0 bases and J by 0 bases, with 9 bases between the two germline ends. In germline, CDR1 is SGDLS, CDR2 YYNGEE. CDR3 residues: CASSVATPSNYGYTF. The CDR3 DNA reads TGTGCCAGCAGCGTAGCTACTCCCTCTAACTATGGCTACACCTTC.